One and the same sample provided the 18 T cell receptor beta chains below, sequenced in a study of blood T cell repertoires in COVID-19. The protocol was immunoSEQ multiplex PCR, while the TCRdb copy is restricted to in-frame clones and leaves out a portion. The data hold around 94,000 clones, with roughly 87% observed a single time. Sequencing was performed on peripheral blood. All receptors derive from a woman in her 50s with COVID-19, enrolled during active disease.

This rearrangement joins TRBV20-1 to TRBJ2-7, with TRBD2 as a possible D gene (5 bases). V was trimmed by 5 bases and J by 3 bases, leaving 8 bases between them. This CDR3 region has 11 residues. CDR1 is DFQATT, CDR2 SNEGSKA, per germline (reference sequence). The CDR3: CSAAAGYEQYF. DNA of the CDR3: TGCAGTGCTGCGGCGGGCTACGAGCAGTACTTC.

The chain employs TRBV12-3 or TRBV12-4 and TRBJ2-3; possible D gene TRBD2, 5 bases. Between the trimmed V and J ends, which lost 8 bases and 5 bases, there was a span of 5 bases. This CDR3 contains 10 residues. DNA of the CDR3: TGTGCCAGCCGGGGAGATACGCAGTATTTT. Protein sequence: CASRGDTQYF.

V usage is TRBV28 and J usage is TRBJ1-2; 12 bases map to TRBD1. Per the germline V gene, CDR1 is MDHEN and CDR2 is SYDVKM. Losses at the gene ends were 6 bases for V and 4 bases for J; bases not matched to a gene: 9. The CDR3 contains 16 residues. The CDR3: CASSRSGTGGSYGYTF. CDR3 nucleotide sequence: TGTGCCAGCAGCCGCTCCGGGACAGGGGGCAGCTATGGCTACACCTTC.

Here the CDR3 reads CASSRDREPYEQYF. Here the CDR3 DNA reads TGTGCCAGCAGCCGGGACAGGGAACCCTACGAGCAGTACTTC. The chain links TRBV7-9 to TRBJ2-7, with 9 bases lining up with TRBD1. Germline V gene lookup returns CDR1 SEHNR and CDR2 FQNEAQ (reference sequence). This CDR3 is built from 14 residues. Germline trimming cut 5 bases from V and 2 bases from J; bases unmatched to any gene: 4.

CDR3 sequence reads: CASSPPGPQREQYF. The CDR3 nucleotides read TGTGCCAGCAGCCCCCCGGGTCCGCAGCGGGAGCAGTACTTC. The chain employs TRBV3-1 (or the pseudogene TRBV3-2) and TRBJ2-7; TRBD2 might be the D (5 bases). The CDR3 extends over 14 amino acids. The germline V gene has CDR1 LGHDT and CDR2 YNNKEL (reference sequence). Trimming stripped 4 bases from V and 7 bases from J, with 17 bases between.

V usage is TRBV29-1 and J usage is TRBJ1-4; D call uncertain. Germline CDR1 SQVTM, CDR2 ANQGSEA. V gave up 3 bases and J gave up 1 base, with 9 bases separating them. The CDR3 is made up of 14 amino acids. The CDR3 loop reads CSVEGRVTNEKLFF. The CDR3 DNA is TGCAGCGTTGAGGGGAGGGTAACTAATGAAAAACTGTTTTTT.

The J gene is TRBJ2-5, the V gene TRBV4-1; D remains ambiguous. Trimming removed 4 bases from V and 2 bases from J, with 11 bases in between. From germline, CDR1 is MGHRA and CDR2 YSYEKL. This CDR3 region has 14 residues. CDR3 sequence reads: CASSRPGRQETQYF. The CDR3 DNA is TGCGCCAGCAGCCGGCCCGGCAGGCAAGAGACCCAGTACTTC.

V gene TRBV27 combines with J gene TRBJ2-2, with 13 bases lining up with TRBD2. The trim removed 2 bases at V and 0 bases at J, leaving 0 bases unmatched. This CDR3 has 17 residues. Germline V CDR1 and CDR2: MNHEY, SMNVEV (reference sequence). The CDR3: CASSLGLAGANTGELFF. Here the CDR3 DNA reads TGTGCCAGCAGTTTAGGACTAGCGGGGGCGAACACCGGGGAGCTGTTTTTT.

The rearrangement joins TRBV20-1 to TRBJ2-1; TRBD2 matches 12 bases. The CDR3 sequence is 15 residues long. From germline, CDR1 is DFQATT and CDR2 SNEGSKA (reference sequence). V lost 6 bases and J lost 9; bases outside the gene matches: 12. This chain's CDR3 is CSASTSSGGALEQFF. The CDR3 nucleotides are TGCAGTGCCAGTACTTCTAGCGGGGGGGCGCTTGAGCAGTTCTTC.

The chain joins TRBV9 to TRBJ2-5; 7 nucleotides agree with TRBD2. The CDR3 is 15 residues long. The trim removed 0 bases at V and 4 bases at J, leaving 6 bases unmatched. The germline V gene has CDR1 SGDLS and CDR2 YYNGEE. The DNA for the CDR3 is TGTGCCAGCAGCGTAGTTAGCGGCGGGGGAGAGACCCAGTACTTC. Its translation: CASSVVSGGGETQYF.

The chain recombines TRBV13 with TRBJ1-3; 11 bases map to TRBD1. The CDR3 consists of 16 residues. Germline V gene lookup returns CDR1 PRHDT and CDR2 FYEKMQ (reference sequence). V dropped 3 bases and J dropped 1; count of bases not matched to a gene: 2. The CDR3 nucleotides are TGTGCCAGCAGCTTGGGGGACAGGGGGTCTGGAAACACCATATATTTT. This translates into CASSLGDRGSGNTIYF.

This rearrangement joins TRBV29-1 to TRBJ2-5, with 10 bases identical to TRBD1. Germline-derived CDR1 and CDR2 are SQVTM and ANQGSEA. CDR3 length: 13 amino acids. J was trimmed by 2 bases and V by 8 bases; bases with no gene match: 5. The CDR3 sequence: CSTPGQGQETQYF. The CDR3 bases are TGCAGCACCCCGGGACAGGGGCAAGAGACCCAGTACTTC.

As to this clone: Germline and junction disagree at one end, which may indicate a read error. The chain is built from TRBV5-6 and TRBJ2-7; TRBD1 aligns across 7 bases. The CDR3 totals 15 residues. Germline assignment: CDR1 SGHDT and CDR2 YYEEEE. CDR3 loop: CASSLTGTESYGQYF. The CDR3 DNA is TGTGCCAGCAGCTTAACCGGGACAGAGTCCTACGGGCAGTACTTC.

The count of this clone is one. The rearrangement uses TRBV7-8 and TRBJ1-4; a possible D gene is TRBD1 (6 bases). Deletions cut 1 base from V and 8 bases from J, with 11 bases between. The CDR3 spans 14 residues. Looked up from germline, CDR1 is SGHVS and CDR2 is FQNEAQ. CDR3 in DNA: TGTGCCAGCAGCTTAGGGGACATCGCCGAAAAACTGTTTTTT. Its protein is CASSLGDIAEKLFF.

The chain has TRBV28 and TRBJ2-7; the D gene is possibly TRBD2 (5 bases). The CDR3 totals 14 residues. V was pared by 6 bases and J by 5 bases, with 17 bases between. CDR1 is MDHEN and CDR2 is SYDVKM in the germline V gene. This chain's CDR3 is CASRKEDPWDEQYF. CDR3 bases: TGTGCCAGCAGAAAGGAGGATCCTTGGGACGAGCAGTACTTC.

The genes are TRBV7-8 and TRBJ2-1, with 7 positions matching TRBD2. In germline, CDR1 is SGHVS, CDR2 FQNEAQ. Losses at the gene ends were 5 bases for V and 0 bases for J; bases not matched to a gene: 13. CDR3 size: 18 residues. In DNA form, the CDR3 reads TGTGCCAGCAGCGTAGGTCTTGGAGCGGGGAGCTCCTACAATGAGCAGTTCTTC. It specifies CASSVGLGAGSSYNEQFF.

The rearrangement uses TRBV4-3 and TRBJ2-7; 7 nucleotides line up with TRBD1. V shed 3 bases, J shed 3 bases, and the junction held 5 bases outside the gene matches. CDR1 and CDR2 from the germline V gene are LGHNA and YSLEER. The CDR3 covers 14 residues. In DNA, the CDR3 is TGCGCCAGCAGCCAGGACAGGTTCCGCTACGAGCAGTACTTC. This translates into CASSQDRFRYEQYF.

The chain is built from TRBV19 and TRBJ1-2; D gene uncertain. CDR1 is LNHDA, CDR2 SQIVND, per germline (reference sequence). Trimming shortened V by 0 bases and J by 4 bases, and 12 bases separated the two germline ends. CDR3 length equals 15 residues. This CDR3 is CASSIDTQGGYGYTF. For the CDR3, the DNA is TGTGCCAGTAGTATAGATACCCAAGGCGGCTATGGCTACACCTTC.